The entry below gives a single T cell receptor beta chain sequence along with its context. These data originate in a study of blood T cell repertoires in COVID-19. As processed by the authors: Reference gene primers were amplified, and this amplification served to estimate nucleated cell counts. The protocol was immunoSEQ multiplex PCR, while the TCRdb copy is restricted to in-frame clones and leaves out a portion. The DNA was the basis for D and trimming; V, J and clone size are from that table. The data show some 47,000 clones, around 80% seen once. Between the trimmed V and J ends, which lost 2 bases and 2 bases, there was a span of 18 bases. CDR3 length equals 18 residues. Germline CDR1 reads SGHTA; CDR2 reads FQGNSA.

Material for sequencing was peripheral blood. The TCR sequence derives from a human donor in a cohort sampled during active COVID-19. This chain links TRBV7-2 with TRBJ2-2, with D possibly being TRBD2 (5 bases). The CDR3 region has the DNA TGTGCCAGCAGCTTAAGGGCCCTTTACGGGGAAAACACCGGGGAGCTGTTTTTT. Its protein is CASSLRALYGENTGELFF.